This T cell receptor (beta chain) came from a study of T cells in Graves' hyperthyroidism and ophthalmopathy. Authors of the study amplified TCR beta CDR3 regions from RNA transcripts. A first-round RT-PCR of the TCR CDR3 used the HTBI primer set. MiXCR was run by TCRdb on the multiplex PCR reads, yielding one entry per CDR3 protein. The sample shows about 98,000 distinct CDR3 sequences, around 42% of them seen only once. This clonotype ranks as medium-sized. The J segment lost 7 bases and the V segment lost 7 bases, leaving 13 bases of the junction unmatched. From germline, CDR1 is SQVTM and CDR2 ANQGSEA. The length of the CDR3 is 15 residues.

This TCR came from a woman aged 25 to 39 with Graves' hyperthyroidism. Material: peripheral blood or thyroid tissue (not recorded which). The J gene is TRBJ2-5, the V gene TRBV29-1; TRBD1 aligns across 12 bases. CDR3 loop: CSATRGTGGLGTQYF. CDR3 coding DNA: TGCAGCGCCACGAGGGGGACAGGGGGCTTGGGGACCCAGTACTTC.